The 2 T cell receptor beta chains below were found in one sample sequenced in a study of response to subunit inactivated influenza vaccine. One entry per CDR3 protein results from TCRdb running MiXCR on the RT-PCR reads. Counted here are 500,000 to 600,000 distinct CDR3 sequences, about 15% occurring once; the ten biggest clones make up roughly 3%. The sequencing here drew on CD4+ T cells sorted from PBMCs, taken about 23 months after vaccination. These receptors all come from a man aged 45-69 years who received an inactivated influenza vaccine.

The sample holds a few counts of this clonotype. The V and J genes are TRBV28 and TRBJ2-1; 8 bases agree with TRBD1. With 5 bases clipped from V and 6 bases from J, the junction kept 6 bases outside the gene matches. Per germline, CDR1 MDHEN and CDR2 SYDVKM. The CDR3 has 14 residues. The CDR3 DNA is TGTGCCAGCAGTGGACAGGGATGGGTCAATGAGCAGTTCTTC. Protein sequence: CASSGQGWVNEQFF.

The rearrangement joins TRBV7-3 to TRBJ2-5; 7 bases align to TRBD2. CDR3 size: 12 residues. Germline trimming cut 4 bases from V and 7 bases from J; bases unmatched to any gene: 3. Germline assignment: CDR1 SGHTA and CDR2 FQGTGA. The chain's CDR3 is CASSYWGGTQYF. CDR3 sequence (DNA): TGTGCCAGCAGCTATTGGGGGGGGACCCAGTACTTC.